This T cell receptor beta chain came from a study of blood T cell repertoires in COVID-19. Recovered status in Cohort 3 required two negative PCRs, clearance, or symptom resolution. Germline V gives CDR1 LNHDA, CDR2 SQIVND (reference sequence). The CDR3 sequence is 16 residues long. The V gene end was trimmed by 7 bases and the J gene end by 4 bases; junction bases not matched to a gene: 15. This clone appeared a single time. The repertoire was sequenced with immunoSEQ multiplex PCR; TCRdb's copy has only in-frame clones and lacks some. Of about 440,000 clones in the sample, around 91% were seen once.

What was sequenced was PBMCs or T cells enriched from blood (not recorded which). The receptor's source is a man aged 18 to 29 who had recovered from COVID-19. The chain links TRBV19 to TRBJ1-2; the match to TRBD1 covers 7 bases. CDR3 sequence: CASTPQGGNSVYGYTF. The DNA for the CDR3 is TGTGCCAGTACCCCTCAGGGGGGAAACTCGGTCTATGGCTACACCTTC.